This TCR beta chain was sequenced in a study of CD8 T cells in ankylosing spondylitis. Of note for this clonotype: Its antigen is not identified.

The ends were cut back, 2 bases at V and 6 bases at J, with 14 bases in the middle. This CDR3 region has 13 residues. CDR1 DFQATT and CDR2 SNEGSKA come from the germline V gene (reference sequence). Study-level results: There was a TCR beta motif, made of several highly homologous variants, that appeared characteristic of ankylosing spondylitis blood. Researchers report that disease-linked clones proved CD8+ and relatively rare in peripheral blood. Some of these motif variants have turned up before, in reports on reactive arthritis synovial fluid and blood. Reportedly, disease-linked clones are significantly enriched in ankylosing spondylitis patients' matched synovial fluid.

Library preparation for TCR beta used quantitative 5'-RACE with molecular barcodes. TCRdb redid the calling of the 5' RACE reads with MiXCR, one entry per CDR3 protein. This sample has more than 650,000 distinct CDR3 sequences, with about an eighth found just once. The sequence derives from a male donor with ankylosing spondylitis. V gene TRBV20-1 combines with J gene TRBJ2-7; tentatively, D is TRBD1 or TRBD2 (6 bases each). Source material: blood, either unsorted or a sorted T cell fraction (not recorded which). The CDR3 DNA sequence: TGCAGTGCTAGAAGGGGGGCGGGCGGCGAGCAGTACTTC. Translated: CSARRGAGGEQYF.